Included here is one T cell receptor beta chain sequence, with context. PCR involved 60 Vbeta and 13 Jbeta primers. Sequenced by immunoSEQ multiplex PCR; TCRdb stores in-frame clones only, minus some. The profile shows some 150,000 clones, roughly 85% of them singletons. This sample was taken from a study of cytomegalovirus exposure and HLA in healthy donors. The CDR3 consists of 15 residues. Trimming removed 0 bases at V and 10 bases at J, with 17 bases between. Germline V gene lookup returns CDR1 SGDLS and CDR2 YYNGEE. The chain recombines TRBV9 with TRBJ2-1; D uncertain. Sequencing was carried out using PBMCs. This TCR came from a man aged 40-49 years in good health and CMV-seronegative. The CDR3 sequence: CASSVGATRMEEQFF. CDR3 DNA: TGTGCCAGCAGCGTAGGAGCCACGCGGATGGAAGAGCAGTTCTTC. The full variable domain, in which reference TRBV9 and TRBJ2-1 provide the parts outside the CDR3, is DSGVTQTPKHLITATGQRVTLRCSPRSGDLSVYWYQQSLDQGLQFLIQYYNGEERAKGNILERFSAQQFPDLHSELNLSSLELGDSALYFCASSVGATRMEEQFFGPGTRLTVL.